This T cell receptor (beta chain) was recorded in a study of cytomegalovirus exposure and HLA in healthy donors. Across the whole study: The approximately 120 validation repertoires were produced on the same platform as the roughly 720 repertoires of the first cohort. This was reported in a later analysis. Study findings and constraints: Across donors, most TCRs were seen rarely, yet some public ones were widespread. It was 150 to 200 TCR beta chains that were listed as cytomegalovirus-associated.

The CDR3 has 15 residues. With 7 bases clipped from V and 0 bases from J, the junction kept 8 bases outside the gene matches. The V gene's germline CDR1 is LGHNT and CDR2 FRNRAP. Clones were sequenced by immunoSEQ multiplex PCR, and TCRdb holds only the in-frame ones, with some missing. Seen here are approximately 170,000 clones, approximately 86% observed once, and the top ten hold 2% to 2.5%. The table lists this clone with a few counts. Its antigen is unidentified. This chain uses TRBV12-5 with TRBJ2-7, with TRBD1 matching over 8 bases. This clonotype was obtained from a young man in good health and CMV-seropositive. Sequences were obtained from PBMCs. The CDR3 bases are TGTGCTAGTGCCTCACAGGGGGTAGTCTCCTACGAGCAGTACTTC. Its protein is CASASQGVVSYEQYF.